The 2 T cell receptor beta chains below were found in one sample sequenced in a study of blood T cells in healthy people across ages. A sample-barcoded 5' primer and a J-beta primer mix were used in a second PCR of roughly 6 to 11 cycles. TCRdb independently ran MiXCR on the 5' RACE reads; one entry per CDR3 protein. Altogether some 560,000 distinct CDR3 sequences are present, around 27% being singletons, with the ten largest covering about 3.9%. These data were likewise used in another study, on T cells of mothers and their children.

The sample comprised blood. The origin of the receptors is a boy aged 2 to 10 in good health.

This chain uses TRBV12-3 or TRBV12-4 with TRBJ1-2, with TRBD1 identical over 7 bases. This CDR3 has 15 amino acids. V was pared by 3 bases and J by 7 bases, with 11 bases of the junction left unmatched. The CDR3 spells CASSLVGRGMVGYTF. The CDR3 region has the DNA TGTGCCAGCAGTTTGGTTGGCAGGGGGATGGTTGGCTACACCTTC.

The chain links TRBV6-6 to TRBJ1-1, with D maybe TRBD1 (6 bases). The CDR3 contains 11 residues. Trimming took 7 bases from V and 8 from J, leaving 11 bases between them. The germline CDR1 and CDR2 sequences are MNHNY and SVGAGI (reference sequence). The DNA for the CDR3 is TGTGCCAGCAAGACGACAGGAGAAGCTTTCTTT. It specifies CASKTTGEAFF.